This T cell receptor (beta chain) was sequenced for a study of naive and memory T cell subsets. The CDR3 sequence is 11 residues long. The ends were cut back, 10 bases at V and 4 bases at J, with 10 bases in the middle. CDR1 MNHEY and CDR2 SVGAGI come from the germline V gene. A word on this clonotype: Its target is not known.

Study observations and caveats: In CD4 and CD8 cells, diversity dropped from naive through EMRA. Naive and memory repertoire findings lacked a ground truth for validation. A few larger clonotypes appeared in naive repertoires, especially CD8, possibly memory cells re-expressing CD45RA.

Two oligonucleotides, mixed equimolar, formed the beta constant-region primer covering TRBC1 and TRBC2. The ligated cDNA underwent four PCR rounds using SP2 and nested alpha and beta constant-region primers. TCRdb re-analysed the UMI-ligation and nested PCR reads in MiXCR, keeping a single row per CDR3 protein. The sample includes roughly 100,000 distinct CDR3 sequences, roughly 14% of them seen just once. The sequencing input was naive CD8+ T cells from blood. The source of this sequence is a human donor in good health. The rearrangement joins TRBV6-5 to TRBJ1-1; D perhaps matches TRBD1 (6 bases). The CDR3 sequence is CATSDSTEAFF. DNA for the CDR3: TGTGCCACTTCGGACAGCACTGAAGCTTTCTTT.